The 14 T cell receptor beta chains reported below all come from one sample, sequenced in a study of T cells after yellow fever vaccination. TCRdb analysed the 5' RACE reads with MiXCR anew, one entry per CDR3 protein. The repertoire consists of 150,000 to 200,000 distinct CDR3 sequences, with more than 9.5% occurring once and the leading ten covering 36%. The sequencing used CD8+ T cells sorted from PBMCs, collected 15 days after the yellow fever booster vaccination. All receptors derive from a man aged 18 to 29 who received the YFV17D yellow fever vaccine.

This clonotype was seen a handful of times. CDR3 bases: TGTGCCAGCAGTTCCAGTGAGGCGAACACTGAAGCTTTCTTT. This sequence encodes CASSSSEANTEAFF. The chain links TRBV12-3 or TRBV12-4 to TRBJ1-1; D uncertain. This CDR3 is built from 14 residues. V shed 4 bases and J shed 1 base, with 10 bases lying between them.

The J gene is TRBJ2-3, the V gene TRBV4-3; D unresolved. Trimming stripped 0 bases from V and 2 bases from J, with 24 bases between. Germline V gives CDR1 LGHNA, CDR2 YSLEER. This CDR3 spans 20 amino acids. CDR3: CASSQESGERTQPYTDTQYF. CDR3 bases: TGCGCCAGCAGCCAAGAGAGTGGAGAGCGCACCCAACCCTACACAGATACGCAGTATTTT.

The CDR3 sequence: CASSLDAGPGELFF. The CDR3 coding sequence is TGTGCCAGCAGCTTAGATGCAGGGCCCGGGGAGCTGTTTTTT. The V call is TRBV7-2, the J call TRBJ2-2; tentatively, D is TRBD1 (5 bases). The CDR3 covers 14 residues. Trimming stripped 1 base from V and 6 bases from J, with 9 bases between. Germline CDR1 SGHTA, CDR2 FQGNSA.

This rearrangement joins TRBV27 to TRBJ2-5; TRBD2 might be the D (6 bases). Germline V gene data show CDR1 as MNHEY and CDR2 as SMNVEV (reference sequence). V lost 5 bases, J lost 5 bases, and 24 bases lay in between. The CDR3 runs to 17 residues. The CDR3 nucleotides read TGTGCCAGCAGTCCCCAAAGTTGGAGGGGCGCTCGGGAGACCCAGTACTTC. Translating gives CASSPQSWRGARETQYF.

This chain links TRBV29-1 with TRBJ2-7; D may be TRBD2 (5 bases). V was clipped by 5 bases and J by 7 bases, with 21 bases between them. The CDR3 contains 14 residues. CDR1 is SQVTM and CDR2 is ANQGSEA in the germline V gene. Written as DNA, the CDR3 is TGCAGCGTTTGGAATGTGGACTCTTCCTCGGAGCAGTACTTC. Translated, it gives CSVWNVDSSSEQYF.

The chain carries TRBV6-2 or TRBV6-3 and TRBJ1-6, with D perhaps TRBD1 (5 bases). Germline CDR1 reads MNHEY; CDR2 reads SVGEGT. The CDR3 sequence is 16 residues long. Trimming pared 0 bases from V and 9 bases from J, leaving 15 bases between. The CDR3 sequence: CASSYSTGNGGSPLHF. DNA of the CDR3: TGTGCCAGCAGTTACTCGACGGGGAACGGGGGTTCACCCCTCCACTTT.

The CDR3 DNA follows: TGTGCCAGTAGTAGCGGGATCGCGAACACCGGGGAGCTGTTTTTT. Translation gives CASSSGIANTGELFF. The chain employs TRBV19 and TRBJ2-2, with D possibly being TRBD2 (6 bases). Per germline, CDR1 LNHDA and CDR2 SQIVND (reference sequence). V lost 4 bases and J lost 0, with 9 bases in between. The CDR3 covers 15 residues. Combining the CDR3 with reference TRBV19 and TRBJ2-2 gives the whole variable domain DGGITQSPKYLFRKEGQNVTLSCEQNLNHDAMYWYRQDPGQGLRLIYYSQIVNDFQKGDIAEGYSVSREKKESFPLTVTSAQKNPTAFYLCASSSGIANTGELFFGEGSRLTVL.

A note on this clonotype: A much larger clone lies a single base off, so this may be a read error. The chain joins TRBV5-1 to TRBJ2-1, with TRBD1 identical over 8 bases. CDR3 length: 13 amino acids. The germline V gene has CDR1 SGHRS and CDR2 YFSETQ. Trimming removed 0 bases from V and 8 bases from J; junction bases left unmatched: 1. The CDR3 sequence: CASSLDRGDEQFF. The CDR3, as DNA: TGCGCCAGCAGCTTGGACAGGGGGGATGAGCAGTTCTTC.

This clonotype was seen only a few times. The rearrangement joins TRBV6-2 or TRBV6-3 to TRBJ2-2; a possible D gene is TRBD1 (5 bases). Germline values: CDR1 MNHEY, CDR2 SVGEGT. CDR3 length: 14 amino acids. Trimming cost V 5 bases and J 7 bases, with 14 bases left between them. The chain's CDR3 is CASSQNRLFGELFF. As DNA, the CDR3 is TGTGCCAGCAGTCAAAACAGGTTATTCGGGGAGCTGTTTTTT.

This sequence joins TRBV15 and TRBJ2-7, with 7 bases matching TRBD1. Losses at the gene ends were 1 base for V and 5 bases for J; bases not matched to a gene: 2. Germline V lookup: CDR1 LNHNV, CDR2 YYDKDF (reference sequence). This CDR3 comprises 13 residues. The CDR3 region is CATSRVRGNEQYV. In DNA, the CDR3 is TGTGCCACCAGCAGAGTCAGGGGGAACGAGCAGTACGTC.

The sample holds many counts of this clonotype. The rearrangement uses TRBV4-3 and TRBJ1-1; TRBD1 agrees at 11 bases. Germline V gene lookup returns CDR1 LGHNA and CDR2 YSLEER. J gave up 4 bases and V 4 bases, and 2 bases lay outside the gene matches. This CDR3 has 14 amino acids. CDR3 protein: CASSPGQGGTEAFF. CDR3 bases: TGCGCCAGCAGCCCGGGACAGGGGGGCACTGAAGCTTTCTTT.

The chain combines TRBV12-3 or TRBV12-4 with TRBJ2-3, with 9 bases fitting TRBD2. Germline trimming cut 6 bases from V and 1 base from J; bases unmatched to any gene: 11. The CDR3 totals 17 residues. CDR3 DNA sequence: TGTGCCAGCAGCCCCCGGACTAGCGCACTTGGCACAGATACGCAGTATTTT. Translating it yields CASSPRTSALGTDTQYF.

This clonotype was seen repeatedly, ten times or more. This chain uses TRBV12-3 or TRBV12-4 with TRBJ2-5; 7 bases are shared with TRBD1. The CDR3 is 15 residues long. J lost 3 bases, V lost 6 bases, and 10 bases had no gene match. In nucleotides, the CDR3 is TGTGCCAGCAGCCCCGGTGACAGGGACGAAGAGACCCAGTACTTC. Translating gives CASSPGDRDEETQYF.

CDR3 loop: CASSAYVPGQGNEKLFF. The CDR3 region has the DNA TGTGCCAGCAGCGCCTACGTTCCGGGACAGGGGAATGAAAAACTGTTTTTT. The chain carries TRBV7-6 and TRBJ1-4; 10 bases match TRBD1. Trimming cost V 5 bases and J 5 bases; bases outside gene matches: 11. The CDR3 runs 17 residues. Germline V lookup: CDR1 SGHVS, CDR2 FNYEAQ.